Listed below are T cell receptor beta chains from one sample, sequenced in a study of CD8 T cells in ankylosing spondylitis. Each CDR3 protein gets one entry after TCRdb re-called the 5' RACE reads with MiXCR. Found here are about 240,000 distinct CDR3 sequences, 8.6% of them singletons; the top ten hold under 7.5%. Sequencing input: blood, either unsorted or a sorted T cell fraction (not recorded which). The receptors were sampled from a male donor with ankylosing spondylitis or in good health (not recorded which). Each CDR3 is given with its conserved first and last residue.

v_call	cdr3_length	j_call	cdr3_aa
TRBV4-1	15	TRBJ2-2	CASSQVAGSTGELFF
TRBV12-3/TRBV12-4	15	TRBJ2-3	CASSFLAGGTDTQYF
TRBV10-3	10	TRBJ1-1	CAPKGTEAFF
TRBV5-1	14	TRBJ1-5	CASSPVPGNQPQHF
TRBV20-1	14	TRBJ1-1	CSAPGGSWNTEAFF
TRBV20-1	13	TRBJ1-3	CSASGSVASTIYF
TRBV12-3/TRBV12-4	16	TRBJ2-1	CASNRASRGSFNEQFF
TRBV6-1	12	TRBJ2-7	CASTEMSYEQYF
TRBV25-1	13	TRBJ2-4	CASSGGPGMIQYF
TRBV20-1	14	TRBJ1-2	CSARGTDYRYGYTF
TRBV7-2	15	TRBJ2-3	CASRGRGTSTDTQYF
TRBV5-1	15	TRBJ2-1	CASSLGPDRSGEQFF
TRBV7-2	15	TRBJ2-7	CASSSRDVGYYEQYF
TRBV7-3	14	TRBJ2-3	CASSLTESTDTQYF
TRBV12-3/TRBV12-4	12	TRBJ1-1	CASSLAPGVAFF
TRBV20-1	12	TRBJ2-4	CSASRIKNIQYF
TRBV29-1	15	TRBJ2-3	CSVGGASGRTDTQYF
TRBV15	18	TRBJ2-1	CATSRDLWYRVIGNEQFF
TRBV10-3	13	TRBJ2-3	CAMALQSTDTQYF
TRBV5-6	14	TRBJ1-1	CASSLGGGYGEAFF
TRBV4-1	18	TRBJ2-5	CASSQGRSRGRVKETQYF
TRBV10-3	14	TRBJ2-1	CAIRGISSYNEQFF
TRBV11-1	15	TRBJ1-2	CASSLAPGGEGGYTF
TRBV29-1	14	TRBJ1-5	CSVLSAGSNQPQHF
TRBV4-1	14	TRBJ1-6	CASSPISPTGYLHF
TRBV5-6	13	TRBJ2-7	CASSLWPADEQYF
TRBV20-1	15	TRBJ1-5	CSARRNRGRDQPQHF
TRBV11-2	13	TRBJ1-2	CASSKQGLRDYTF
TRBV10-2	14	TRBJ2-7	CATQLGRTPYEQYF
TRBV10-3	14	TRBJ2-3	CAISIRGEGDTQYF
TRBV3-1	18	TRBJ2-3	CASSQRGGGPPSTDTQYF
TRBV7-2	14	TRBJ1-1	CASSLAPGAAGAFF
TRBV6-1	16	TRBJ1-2	CASRRDRGPSLHGYTF
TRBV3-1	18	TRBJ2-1	CASSHPGLAGGPGNEQFF
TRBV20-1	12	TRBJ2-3	CSAYSPADTQYF
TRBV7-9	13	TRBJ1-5	CASSSPGNQPQHF
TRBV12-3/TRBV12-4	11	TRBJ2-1	CASRGRGEQFF
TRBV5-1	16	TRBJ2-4	CASSLGDRGPKNIQYF
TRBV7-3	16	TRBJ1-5	CASSLTGAGGGQPQHF
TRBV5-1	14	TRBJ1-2	CASSLPGEGRGYTF
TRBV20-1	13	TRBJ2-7	CSASPDSPYEQYF
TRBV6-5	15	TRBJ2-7	CASSFLRDGTYEQYF
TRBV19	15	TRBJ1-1	CASSVGTGMNTEAFF
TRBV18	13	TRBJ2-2	CASSPSRTGELFF
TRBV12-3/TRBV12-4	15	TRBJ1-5	CASSPSPNRDQPQHF
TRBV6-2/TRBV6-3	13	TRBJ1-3	CASSWTAGNTIYF
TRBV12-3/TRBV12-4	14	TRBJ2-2	CASSPGPRSGELFF
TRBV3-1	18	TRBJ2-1	CASSQDLLRAGTYNEQFF
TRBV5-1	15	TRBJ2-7	CASRLGATVSYEQYF
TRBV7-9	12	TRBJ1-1	CASAQGRTEAFF
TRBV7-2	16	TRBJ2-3	CASSWTSGTSTDTQYF
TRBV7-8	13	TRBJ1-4	CASRDSTYEKLFF
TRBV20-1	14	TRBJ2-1	CSASDFLGASEQFF
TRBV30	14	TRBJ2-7	CAWSVSGSSYEQYF
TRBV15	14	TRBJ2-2	CATSREFGGGELFF